This entry lists 9 T cell receptor beta chains sequenced from one sample in a study of T-cell memory formation after mild COVID-19. Via MiXCR, TCRdb re-called the 5' RACE reads, giving one row per CDR3 protein. The data hold roughly 40,000 distinct CDR3 sequences, with about 7.3% observed a single time. Sequencing used PBMCs or a T cell subset sorted from them (not recorded which). The receptors here all came from a man aged 18 to 35 who had mild COVID-19 (a few samples of this study predate the infection). Cell type and time point are not known.

The chain joins TRBV3-1 to TRBJ2-1; 8 bases are shared with TRBD2. This CDR3 is built from 13 residues. CDR1 and CDR2 from the germline V gene are LGHDT and YNNKEL (reference sequence). J gave up 9 bases and V 2 bases, and 3 bases lay outside the gene matches. CDR3 in amino acids: CASSQQTSAEQFF. The CDR3 bases are TGTGCCAGCAGCCAACAGACTAGCGCTGAGCAGTTCTTC.

This clonotype has just a few counts. The chain joins TRBV12-3 or TRBV12-4 to TRBJ1-5; D call uncertain. The germline V and J ends were trimmed by 3 bases and 2 bases, with 11 bases remaining between them. The CDR3 loop spans 15 amino acids. The CDR3 loop is CASSFLTVGNQPQHF. The CDR3 DNA is TGTGCCAGCAGTTTCTTAACGGTCGGCAATCAGCCCCAGCATTTT.

This clonotype was picked up many times. V is TRBV7-9 and J is TRBJ2-1; 10 bases fit TRBD2. With 3 bases clipped from V and 10 bases from J, the junction kept 6 bases outside the gene matches. Looked up from germline, CDR1 is SEHNR and CDR2 is FQNEAQ (reference sequence). This CDR3 comprises 14 residues. The CDR3 DNA sequence: TGTGCCAGCAGCTTTGGAACTAGCGGGGACGAGCAGTTCTTC. Its translation is CASSFGTSGDEQFF.

The sample holds a few counts of this clonotype. The chain is built from TRBV6-5 and TRBJ1-1; no clear D. With 0 bases removed from V and 8 bases from J, the gap between germline ends came to 10 bases. The CDR3 runs to 13 residues. CDR1 is MNHEY and CDR2 is SVGAGI in the germline V gene. The CDR3 spells CASSYSNAGEAFF. In DNA, the CDR3 is TGTGCCAGCAGTTACTCGAATGCAGGAGAAGCTTTCTTT.

The gene calls are TRBV20-1 and TRBJ2-5; weak D call: TRBD2 (6 bases). In germline, CDR1 is DFQATT, CDR2 SNEGSKA (reference sequence). The V gene lost 3 bases and the J gene lost 5 bases, with 19 bases spanning the gap. The CDR3 covers 15 residues. CDR3 loop: CSASVGGSSVETQYF. CDR3 DNA: TGCAGTGCTAGTGTTGGAGGGTCGTCGGTGGAGACCCAGTACTTC.

This clonotype showed up just a few times. The chain uses TRBV7-8 and TRBJ1-2; a weak D match, TRBD1 (5 bases). Per germline, CDR1 SGHVS and CDR2 FQNEAQ. Deletions cut 5 bases from V and 4 bases from J, with 14 bases between. The CDR3 is 14 residues long. The CDR3 here is CASSVGTERYGYTF. The CDR3 DNA sequence: TGTGCCAGCAGCGTCGGGACGGAGCGCTATGGCTACACCTTC.

This clonotype was found many times. V usage is TRBV5-1 and J usage is TRBJ1-1; tentative D call: TRBD1 (5 bases). V was cut by 0 bases and J by 2 bases, with 11 bases left in between. CDR1 SGHRS and CDR2 YFSETQ come from the germline V gene. The CDR3 sequence is 15 residues long. CDR3 nucleotides: TGCGCCAGCAGCTTGGAGGCGACAGCCAACACTGAAGCTTTCTTT. Amino acids: CASSLEATANTEAFF.

This clonotype was picked up a small number of times. The chain has TRBV5-8 and TRBJ1-5, with D perhaps matching TRBD1 (5 bases). The V gene lost 1 base and the J gene lost 5 bases, with 7 bases spanning the gap. Per germline, CDR1 SGHTS and CDR2 YDEGEE. This CDR3 is built from 13 residues. CDR3 coding DNA: TGTGCCAGCAGCTTGCGGGGCTATCAGCCCCAGCATTTT. Translated, it gives CASSLRGYQPQHF. Full variable domain (missing parts from reference TRBV5-8 and TRBJ1-5): EAGVTQSPTHLIKTRGQQATLRCSPISGHTSVYWYQQALGLGLQFLLWYDEGEERNRGNFPPRFSGRQFPNYSSELNVNALELEDSALYLCASSLRGYQPQHFGDGTRLSIL.

This clonotype was counted between two and nine times. The chain combines TRBV28 with TRBJ1-6; TRBD1 might be the D (5 bases). From germline, CDR1 is MDHEN and CDR2 SYDVKM. Trimming removed 10 bases at V and 13 bases at J, with 17 bases between. The CDR3 covers 12 residues. This CDR3 reads CAIGGVVGPLHF. Written as DNA, the CDR3 is TGTGCCATCGGAGGGGTTGTTGGCCCCCTCCACTTT.